The source of this T cell receptor beta chain is a study of blood T cell repertoires in COVID-19. Germline CDR1 and CDR2: MNHEY and SMNVEV (reference sequence). J lost 5 bases, V lost 6 bases, and 9 bases had no gene match. This CDR3 is 15 amino acids long. Sequencing was performed with immunoSEQ multiplex PCR; in TCRdb, only in-frame clones are kept and a portion is missing. The sample contains about 380,000 clones, more than 75% of which appear only once. The receptor comes from a man under 40 who had recovered from COVID-19. The chain carries TRBV27 and TRBJ2-1, with 8 nucleotides matching TRBD2. Material: PBMCs or T cells enriched from blood (not recorded which). The chain's CDR3 is CASSWASGGDNEQFF. CDR3 in DNA: TGTGCCAGCAGCTGGGCCAGCGGGGGTGACAATGAGCAGTTCTTC.